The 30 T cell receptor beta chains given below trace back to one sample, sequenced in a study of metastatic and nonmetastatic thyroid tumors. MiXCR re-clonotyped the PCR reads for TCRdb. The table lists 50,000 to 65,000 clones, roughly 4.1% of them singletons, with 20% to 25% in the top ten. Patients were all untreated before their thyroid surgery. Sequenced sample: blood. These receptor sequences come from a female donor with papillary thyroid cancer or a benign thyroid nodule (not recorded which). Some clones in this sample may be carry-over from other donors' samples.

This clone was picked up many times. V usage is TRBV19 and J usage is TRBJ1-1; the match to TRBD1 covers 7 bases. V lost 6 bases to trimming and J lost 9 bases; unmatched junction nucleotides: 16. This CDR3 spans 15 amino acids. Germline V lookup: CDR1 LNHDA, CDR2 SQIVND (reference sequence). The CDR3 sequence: CASSVGVTGARQAFF. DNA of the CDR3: TGTGCCAGTAGCGTGGGTGTAACAGGGGCTCGACAAGCTTTCTTT.

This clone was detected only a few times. CDR3 protein: CSARAPERATQYF. CDR3 in DNA: TGCAGTGCTAGAGCCCCGGAGCGAGCTACGCAGTATTTT. This chain joins TRBV20-1 and TRBJ2-3, with D unclear. There are 13 residues in the CDR3. Germline CDR1 and CDR2: DFQATT and SNEGSKA (reference sequence). Between the trimmed V and J ends, which lost 1 base and 8 bases, there was a span of 13 bases.

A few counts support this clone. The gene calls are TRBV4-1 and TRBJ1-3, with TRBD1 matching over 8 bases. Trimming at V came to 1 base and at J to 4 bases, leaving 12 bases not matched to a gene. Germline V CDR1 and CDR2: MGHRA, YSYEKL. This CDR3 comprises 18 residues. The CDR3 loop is CASSQATWGQDWGNTIYF. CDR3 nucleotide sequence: TGCGCCAGCAGCCAAGCTACCTGGGGACAGGACTGGGGAAACACCATATATTTT.

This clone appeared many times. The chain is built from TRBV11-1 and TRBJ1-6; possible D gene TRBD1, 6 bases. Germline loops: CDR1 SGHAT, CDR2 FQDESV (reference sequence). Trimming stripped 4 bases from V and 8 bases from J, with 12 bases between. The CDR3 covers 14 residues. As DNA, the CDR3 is TGTGCCAGCAGCTACGAGGGGGTGTATTCACCCCTCCACTTT. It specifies CASSYEGVYSPLHF.

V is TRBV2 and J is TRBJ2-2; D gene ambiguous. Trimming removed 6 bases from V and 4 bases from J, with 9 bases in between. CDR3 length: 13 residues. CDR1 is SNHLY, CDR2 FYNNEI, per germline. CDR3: CASRVDGTGELFF. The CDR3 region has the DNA TGTGCCAGCAGGGTCGATGGCACCGGGGAGCTGTTTTTT.

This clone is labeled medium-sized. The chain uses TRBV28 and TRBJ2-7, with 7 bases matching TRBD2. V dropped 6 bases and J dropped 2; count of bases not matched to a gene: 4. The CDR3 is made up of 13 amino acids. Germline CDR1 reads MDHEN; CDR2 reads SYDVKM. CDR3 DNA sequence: TGTGCCAGCAGGATCGGGACTACCTACGAGCAGTACTTC. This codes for CASRIGTTYEQYF.

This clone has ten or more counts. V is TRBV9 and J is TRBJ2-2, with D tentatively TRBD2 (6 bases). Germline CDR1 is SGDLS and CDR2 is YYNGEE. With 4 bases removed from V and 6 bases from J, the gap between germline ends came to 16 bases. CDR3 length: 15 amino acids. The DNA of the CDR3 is TGTGCCAGCAGCTTACGGACTACCCCCGCCGGGGAGCTGTTTTTT. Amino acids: CASSLRTTPAGELFF.

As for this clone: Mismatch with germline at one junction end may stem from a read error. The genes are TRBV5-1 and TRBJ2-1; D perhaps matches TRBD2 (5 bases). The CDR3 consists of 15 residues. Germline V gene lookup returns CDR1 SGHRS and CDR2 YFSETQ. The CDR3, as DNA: TGCGCCATCAGCTTTAGCGTGGAACCGACCAATGAGCAGTTCTTC. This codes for CAISFSVEPTNEQFF.

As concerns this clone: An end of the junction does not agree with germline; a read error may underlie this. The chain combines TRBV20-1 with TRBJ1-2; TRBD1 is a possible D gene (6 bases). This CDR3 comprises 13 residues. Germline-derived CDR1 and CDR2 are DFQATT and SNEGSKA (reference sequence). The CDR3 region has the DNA TGCGGTGCTAGGGGGACTTCTCGGTATGGCTACACCTTC. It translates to CGARGTSRYGYTF.

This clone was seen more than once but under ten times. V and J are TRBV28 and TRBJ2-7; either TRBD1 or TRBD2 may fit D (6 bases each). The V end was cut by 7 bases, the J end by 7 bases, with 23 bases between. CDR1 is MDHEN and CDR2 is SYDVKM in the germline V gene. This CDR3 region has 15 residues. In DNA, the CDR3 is TGTGCCAGCAACCACAACAGGGACGGTGGGGGGGAGCAGTACTTC. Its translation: CASNHNRDGGGEQYF.

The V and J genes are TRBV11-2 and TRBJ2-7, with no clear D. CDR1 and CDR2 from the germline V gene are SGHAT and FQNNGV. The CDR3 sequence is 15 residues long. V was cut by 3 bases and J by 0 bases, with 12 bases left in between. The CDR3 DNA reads TGTGCCAGCAGCTTCCCCCTGGTAGCCTCCTACGAGCAGTACTTC. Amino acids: CASSFPLVASYEQYF.

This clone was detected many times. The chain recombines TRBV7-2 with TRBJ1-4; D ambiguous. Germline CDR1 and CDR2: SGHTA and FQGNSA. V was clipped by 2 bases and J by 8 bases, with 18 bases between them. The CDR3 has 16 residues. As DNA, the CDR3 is TGTGCCAGCAGCTTAAGCCGCGTGGGTACTGGCGAAAAACTGTTTTTT. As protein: CASSLSRVGTGEKLFF.

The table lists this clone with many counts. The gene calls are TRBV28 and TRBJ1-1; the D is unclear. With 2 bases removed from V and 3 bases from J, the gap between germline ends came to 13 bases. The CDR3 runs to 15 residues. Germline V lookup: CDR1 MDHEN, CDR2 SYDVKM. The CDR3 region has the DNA TGTGCCAGCAGTTTACCCGGGAAGAGTGACACTGAAGCTTTCTTT. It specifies CASSLPGKSDTEAFF.

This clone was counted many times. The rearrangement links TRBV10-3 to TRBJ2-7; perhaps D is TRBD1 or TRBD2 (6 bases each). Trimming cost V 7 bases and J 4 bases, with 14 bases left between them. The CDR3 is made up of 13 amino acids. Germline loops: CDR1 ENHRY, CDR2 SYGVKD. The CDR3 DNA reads TGTGCCATCACGTCGGGGGCTGTGTACGAGCAGTACTTC. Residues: CAITSGAVYEQYF.

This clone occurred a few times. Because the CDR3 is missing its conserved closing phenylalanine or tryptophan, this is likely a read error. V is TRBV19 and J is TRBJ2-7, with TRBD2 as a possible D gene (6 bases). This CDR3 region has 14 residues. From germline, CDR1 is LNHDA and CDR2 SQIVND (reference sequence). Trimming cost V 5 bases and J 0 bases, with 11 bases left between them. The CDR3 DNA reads TGTGCCAGTAGTCTAGCCGGGAGCTCCTACGAGCAGTACTTA. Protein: CASSLAGSSYEQYL.

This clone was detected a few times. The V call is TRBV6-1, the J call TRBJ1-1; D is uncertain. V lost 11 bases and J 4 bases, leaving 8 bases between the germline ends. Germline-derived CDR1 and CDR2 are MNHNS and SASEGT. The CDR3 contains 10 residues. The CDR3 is CAGGFTEAFF. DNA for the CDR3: TGTGCCGGAGGGTTCACTGAAGCTTTCTTT.

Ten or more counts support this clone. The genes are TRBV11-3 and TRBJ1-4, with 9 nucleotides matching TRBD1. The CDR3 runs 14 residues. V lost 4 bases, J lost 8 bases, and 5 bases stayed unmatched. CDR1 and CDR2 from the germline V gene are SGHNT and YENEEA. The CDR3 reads CASSSGQGGEKLFF. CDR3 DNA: TGTGCCAGCAGCTCGGGACAGGGCGGCGAAAAACTGTTTTTT.

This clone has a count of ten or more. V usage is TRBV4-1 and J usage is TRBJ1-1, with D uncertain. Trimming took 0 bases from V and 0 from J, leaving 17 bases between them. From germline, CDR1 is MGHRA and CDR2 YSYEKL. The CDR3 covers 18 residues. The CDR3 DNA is TGCGCCAGCAGCCAAGATTTATATATTGGGGAATTGAACACTGAAGCTTTCTTT. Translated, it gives CASSQDLYIGELNTEAFF.

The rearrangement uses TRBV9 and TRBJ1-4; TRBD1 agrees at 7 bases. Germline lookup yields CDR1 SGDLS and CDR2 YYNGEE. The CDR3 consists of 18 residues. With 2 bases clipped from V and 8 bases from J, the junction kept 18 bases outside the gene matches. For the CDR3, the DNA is TGTGCCAGCAGCGTCCAAGCTTCAACACCAGGGGGAAGGGAAAAACTGTTTTTT. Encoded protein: CASSVQASTPGGREKLFF.

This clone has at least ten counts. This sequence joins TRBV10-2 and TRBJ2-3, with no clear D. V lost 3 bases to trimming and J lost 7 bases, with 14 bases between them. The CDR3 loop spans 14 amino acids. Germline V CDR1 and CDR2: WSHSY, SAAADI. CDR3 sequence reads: CASSDPSLRNTQYF. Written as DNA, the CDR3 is TGCGCCAGCAGTGACCCCTCTCTAAGAAATACGCAGTATTTT.

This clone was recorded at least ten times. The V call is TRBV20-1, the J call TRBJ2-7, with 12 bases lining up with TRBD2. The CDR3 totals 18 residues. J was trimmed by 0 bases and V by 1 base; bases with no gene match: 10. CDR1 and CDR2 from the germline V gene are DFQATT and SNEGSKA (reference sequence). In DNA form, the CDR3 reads TGCAGTGCTAGAGGGACTAGCGGGATAGGGGCGGTCTCCTACGAGCAGTACTTC. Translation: CSARGTSGIGAVSYEQYF.

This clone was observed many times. The CDR3 DNA follows: TGTGCCAGCAGTACGATTTATAGCAATCAGCCCCAGCATTTT. This translates into CASSTIYSNQPQHF. J is TRBJ1-5 and V is TRBV28; D is uncertain. CDR3 length: 14 amino acids. CDR1 MDHEN and CDR2 SYDVKM come from the germline V gene. V gave up 5 bases and J gave up 0 bases, with 8 bases separating them.

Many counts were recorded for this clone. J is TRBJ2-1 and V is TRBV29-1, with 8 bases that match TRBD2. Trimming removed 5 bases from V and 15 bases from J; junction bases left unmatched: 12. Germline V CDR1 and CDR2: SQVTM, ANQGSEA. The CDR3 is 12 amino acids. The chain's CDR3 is CSVSTGGDQGFF. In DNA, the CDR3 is TGCAGCGTTTCCACCGGGGGGGACCAGGGGTTCTTC.

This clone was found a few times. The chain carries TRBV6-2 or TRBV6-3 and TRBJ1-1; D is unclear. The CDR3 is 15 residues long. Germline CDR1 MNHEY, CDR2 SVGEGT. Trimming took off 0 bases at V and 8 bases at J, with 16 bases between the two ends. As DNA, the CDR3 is TGTGCCAGCAGTTACTCGAAAGGTCCCGCCTCAGAAGCTTTCTTT. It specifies CASSYSKGPASEAFF.

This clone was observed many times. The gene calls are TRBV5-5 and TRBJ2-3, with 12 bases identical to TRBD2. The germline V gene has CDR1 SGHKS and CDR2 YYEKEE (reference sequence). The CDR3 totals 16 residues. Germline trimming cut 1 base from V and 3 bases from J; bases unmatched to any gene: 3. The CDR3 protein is CASSLPTSGSTDTQYF. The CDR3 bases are TGTGCCAGCAGCTTGCCGACTAGCGGGAGTACAGATACGCAGTATTTT.

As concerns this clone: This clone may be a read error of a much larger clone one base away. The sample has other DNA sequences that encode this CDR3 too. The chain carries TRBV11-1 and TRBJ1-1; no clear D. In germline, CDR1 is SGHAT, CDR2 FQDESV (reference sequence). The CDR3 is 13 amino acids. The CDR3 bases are TGCGCCAGCAGCCGGGCCCCCCGCACTGAAGCTTTCTTT. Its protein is CASSRAPRTEAFF.

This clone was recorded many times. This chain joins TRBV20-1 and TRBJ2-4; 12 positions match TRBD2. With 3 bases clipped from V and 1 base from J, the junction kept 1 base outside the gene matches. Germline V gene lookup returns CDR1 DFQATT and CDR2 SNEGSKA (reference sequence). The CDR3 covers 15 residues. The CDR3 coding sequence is TGCAGTGCTAGCCTAGCGGGAGGGGCCAAAAACATTCAGTACTTC. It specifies CSASLAGGAKNIQYF.

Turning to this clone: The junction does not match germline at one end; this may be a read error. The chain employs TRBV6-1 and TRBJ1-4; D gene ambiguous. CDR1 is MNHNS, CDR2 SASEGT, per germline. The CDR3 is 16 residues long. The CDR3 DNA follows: TGTGCCAGCAGGACGGGGAAGTGGGCAACTAATGGAAAACTGTTTTTT. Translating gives CASRTGKWATNGKLFF.

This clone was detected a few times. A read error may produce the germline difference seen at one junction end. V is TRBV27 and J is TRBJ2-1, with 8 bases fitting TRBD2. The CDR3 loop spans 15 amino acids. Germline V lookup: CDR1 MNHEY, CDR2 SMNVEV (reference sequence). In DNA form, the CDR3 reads TGTGCCAGCAGCGCTTCGGGACTAGTCCACAATGAGCAGTTATTC. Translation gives CASSASGLVHNEQLF.

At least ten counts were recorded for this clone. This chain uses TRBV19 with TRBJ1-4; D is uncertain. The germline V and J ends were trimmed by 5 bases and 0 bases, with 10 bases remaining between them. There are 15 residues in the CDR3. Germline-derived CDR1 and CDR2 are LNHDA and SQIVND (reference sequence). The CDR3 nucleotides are TGTGCCAGTAGTTCCGCGGCAGCAACTAATGAAAAACTGTTTTTT. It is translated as CASSSAAATNEKLFF. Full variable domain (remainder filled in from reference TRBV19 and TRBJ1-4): DGGITQSPKYLFRKEGQNVTLSCEQNLNHDAMYWYRQDPGQGLRLIYYSQIVNDFQKGDIAEGYSVSREKKESFPLTVTSAQKNPTAFYLCASSSAAATNEKLFFGSGTQLSVL.